This T cell receptor (beta chain) was identified during a study of CD8 T cells in ankylosing spondylitis. The study, taken as a whole, reports: Disease-linked clones were reportedly significantly enriched in matched ankylosing spondylitis synovial fluid.

Quantitative 5'-RACE with molecular barcodes was used to make the TCR beta libraries. TCRdb reprocessed the 5' RACE reads via MiXCR and lists one record per CDR3 protein. The sample lists approximately 150,000 distinct CDR3 sequences, roughly 34% occurring once. The CDR3 is made up of 11 amino acids. Per germline, CDR1 SNHLY and CDR2 FYNNEI. V was shortened by 4 bases and J by 9 bases, with 9 bases between the two germline ends. This clonotype was detected ten times or more. Antigen specificity is unknown. The source material was synovial fluid, either unsorted or a sorted T cell fraction (not recorded which). This chain uses TRBV2 with TRBJ2-5, with a tentative D call TRBD2 (6 bases). This TCR was sampled from a male donor with ankylosing spondylitis. The CDR3 DNA follows: TGTGCCAGCAGTGGGGGCGGGGCCCAGTACTTC. Its protein is CASSGGGAQYF. The variable domain in full, with the rest retrieved from reference TRBV2 and TRBJ2-5, is EPEVTQTPSHQVTQMGQEVILRCVPISNHLYFYWYRQILGQKVEFLVSFYNNEISEKSEIFDDQFSVERPDGSNFTLKIRSTKLEDSAMYFCASSGGGAQYFGPGTRLLVL.